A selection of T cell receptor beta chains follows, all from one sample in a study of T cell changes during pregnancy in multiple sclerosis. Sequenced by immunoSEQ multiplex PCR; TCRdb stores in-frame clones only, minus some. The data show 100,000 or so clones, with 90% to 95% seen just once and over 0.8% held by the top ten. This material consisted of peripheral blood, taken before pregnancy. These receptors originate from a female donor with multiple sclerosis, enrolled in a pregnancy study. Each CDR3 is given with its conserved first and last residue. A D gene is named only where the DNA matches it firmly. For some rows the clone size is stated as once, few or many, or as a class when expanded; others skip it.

DNA: TGTGCCAGCAGCTCCGGGGCCAGCGGGAGGGGAACCGGGGAGCTGTTTTTT
CDR3: CASSSGASGRGTGELFF
V: TRBV7-3
J: TRBJ2-2
size: .
D: TRBD2

DNA: TGTGCCAGTAGTAGCCCCAATGCGGGGATCGGTGGCTACACCTTC
CDR3: CASSSPNAGIGGYTF
V: TRBV19
J: TRBJ1-2
size: once
D: .

DNA: TGCGCCAGCAGCTTATACAGCAGCATGAACACTGAAGCTTTCTTT
CDR3: CASSLYSSMNTEAFF
V: TRBV5-1
J: TRBJ1-1
size: .
D: .

DNA: TGTGCCAGCACCACGACAGGGGCAGAGACCCAGTACTTC
CDR3: CASTTTGAETQYF
V: TRBV2
J: TRBJ2-5
size: once
D: TRBD1

DNA: TGTGCCAGCACCCACCCAGGGGCCCGAACTGAAGCTTTCTTT
CDR3: CASTHPGARTEAFF
V: TRBV7-9
J: TRBJ1-1
size: .
D: .

DNA: TGTGCCAGCAGCTTATTCCTAACGGGCAGGGACTCTGGAAACACCATATATTTT
CDR3: CASSLFLTGRDSGNTIYF
V: TRBV7-6
J: TRBJ1-3
size: once
D: .

DNA: TGTGCCAGCAGAAAAGGGGGGGTGAACACTGAAGCTTTCTTT
CDR3: CASRKGGVNTEAFF
V: TRBV27
J: TRBJ1-1
size: .
D: .

DNA: TGCGCCAGCAGCCATCCCCCGGCAGGGGTACATGGCTACACCTTC
CDR3: CASSHPPAGVHGYTF
V: TRBV4-1
J: TRBJ1-2
size: .
D: .

DNA: TGTGCCAGCAGTGACAGGACAGGCGGCTTCACTGAAGCTTTCTTT
CDR3: CASSDRTGGFTEAFF
V: TRBV6-1
J: TRBJ1-1
size: .
D: TRBD1

DNA: TGTGCCAGCAGTCCGCCCCGAGGAGCGGGAGGATACGAGCAGTACTTC
CDR3: CASSPPRGAGGYEQYF
V: TRBV27
J: TRBJ2-7
size: .
D: TRBD2

DNA: TGTGCTAGTGGTTTGACCGGGACAGTTGAAAAACTGTTTTTT
CDR3: CASGLTGTVEKLFF
V: TRBV12-5
J: TRBJ1-4
size: .
D: TRBD1

DNA: TGTGCCAGCAGTGGCCGACAGGCCTTGATTTACAATGAGCAGTTCTTC
CDR3: CASSGRQALIYNEQFF
V: TRBV6-1
J: TRBJ2-1
size: .
D: .

DNA: TGTGCCAGCAGTCTCGGGACTGAAGCTTTCTTT
CDR3: CASSLGTEAFF
V: TRBV27
J: TRBJ1-1
size: .
D: .

DNA: TGTGCCAGCAGTTTAGGGACAGCCCCAATGATCTGGTTCTTC
CDR3: CASSLGTAPMIWFF
V: TRBV27
J: TRBJ2-1
size: .
D: TRBD1

DNA: TGTGCCAGCAGTGCGAACAGGGTTGGGACTGAAGCTTTCTTT
CDR3: CASSANRVGTEAFF
V: TRBV25-1
J: TRBJ1-1
size: .
D: .

DNA: TGTGCCAGCTCACCAACAGGTACCACAGATACGCAGTATTTT
CDR3: CASSPTGTTDTQYF
V: TRBV18
J: TRBJ2-3
size: .
D: .

DNA: TGTGCCAGTAGTATCCTTTCAGGAACTAATGAAAAACTGTTTTTT
CDR3: CASSILSGTNEKLFF
V: TRBV19
J: TRBJ1-4
size: .
D: .

DNA: TGTGCCAGCAGCCCCGGACTACCACCAGATACGCAGTATTTT
CDR3: CASSPGLPPDTQYF
V: TRBV7-3
J: TRBJ2-3
size: .
D: .

DNA: TGTGCCAGCAGTGCTGGGCAGATCTATGGCTACACCTTC
CDR3: CASSAGQIYGYTF
V: TRBV25-1
J: TRBJ1-2
size: .
D: .

DNA: TGTGCCTGGGTCGACCCGGGACTATCTTACGAGCAGTACTTC
CDR3: CAWVDPGLSYEQYF
V: TRBV30
J: TRBJ2-7
size: .
D: TRBD2

DNA: TGTGCCAGCTCACCGCAGGCGAAACAAGAGACCCAGTACTTC
CDR3: CASSPQAKQETQYF
V: TRBV18
J: TRBJ2-5
size: .
D: .

DNA: TGTGCCAGCAGTGAAAGGGACAGTCTCAATCAGCCCCAGCATTTT
CDR3: CASSERDSLNQPQHF
V: TRBV6-1
J: TRBJ1-5
size: .
D: TRBD1

DNA: TGTGCCAGCAGTCAACAGGGTTACTCTGGAAACACCATATATTTT
CDR3: CASSQQGYSGNTIYF
V: TRBV6-5
J: TRBJ1-3
size: .
D: .

DNA: TGTGCCAGCAGTATCCTCCGGGACAGCGCCAACTATGGCTACACCTTC
CDR3: CASSILRDSANYGYTF
V: TRBV27
J: TRBJ1-2
size: .
D: TRBD1

DNA: TGTGCCAGCAGACCGGACGGAGGGCGGTACTACGAGCAGTACTTC
CDR3: CASRPDGGRYYEQYF
V: TRBV7-9
J: TRBJ2-7
size: .
D: .

DNA: TGCGCCAGCGGTTCTGAGGGAGGGGCAGATACGCAGTATTTT
CDR3: CASGSEGGADTQYF
V: TRBV10-2
J: TRBJ2-3
size: .
D: TRBD2

DNA: TGTGCCAGCAGGGGACAGGGAGCCCCATACGAGCAGTACTTC
CDR3: CASRGQGAPYEQYF
V: TRBV6-5
J: TRBJ2-7
size: .
D: TRBD1